This T cell receptor beta chain was captured by sequencing in a study of cytomegalovirus exposure and HLA in healthy donors. Turning to the study itself: The Caucasian-associated ancestry cluster held around four fifths of 300 to 450 genotyped donors. General study results and limits: Sequences of the TCR beta chain were said to predict the HLA-A and HLA-B alleles of most subjects accurately.

PCR involved 60 Vbeta and 13 Jbeta primers. Produced via immunoSEQ multiplex PCR; TCRdb's table is partial and in-frame only. The repertoire holds 120,000 to 150,000 clones, with about four fifths as singletons. Comment on this clone: The target antigen is unknown.

Germline V gives CDR1 SEHNR, CDR2 FQNEAQ (reference sequence). This CDR3 spans 15 amino acids. The germline V and J ends were trimmed by 1 base and 0 bases, with 9 bases remaining between them. Sequences were obtained from PBMCs. The sequence was obtained from a female donor in good health and CMV-seronegative. The chain employs TRBV7-9 and TRBJ1-1; the D is unclear. CDR3 bases: TGTGCCAGCAGCTTAGGGGCACTTATGAACACTGAAGCTTTCTTT. As protein: CASSLGALMNTEAFF. The whole variable domain, remainder taken from reference TRBV7-9 and TRBJ1-1, is DTGVSQNPRHKITKRGQNVTFRCDPISEHNRLYWYRQTLGQGPEFLTYFQNEAQLEKSRLLSDRFSAERPKGSFSTLEIQRTEQGDSAMYLCASSLGALMNTEAFFGQGTRLTVV.